The 9 T cell receptor beta chains in this list originate from one sample, sequenced in a study of shared clonotypes between healthy human individuals. Sequenced by immunoSEQ multiplex PCR; TCRdb stores in-frame clones only, minus some. Of hundreds of thousands of clones in the sample, around 73% were seen once. The sequenced sample consisted of memory CD4+ T cells sorted from blood. The subset is: CD45RA-negative fraction. The receptors were sampled from a woman aged 25-40 years in good health.

J is TRBJ1-4 and V is TRBV5-8; D is perhaps TRBD1 (6 bases). The length of the CDR3 is 15 residues. Per the germline V gene, CDR1 is SGHTS and CDR2 is YDEGEE. V was shortened by 7 bases and J by 10 bases, with 23 bases between the two germline ends. For the CDR3, the DNA is TGTGCCAGCTCCCACATATCGGGGGCTGGGAGAAAACTGTTTTTT. Protein sequence: CASSHISGAGRKLFF.

On this clone: The junction departs from the called germline gene at one end, perhaps through a read error. The genes are TRBV2 and TRBJ2-1; a weak D match, TRBD2 (5 bases). The CDR3 has 14 amino acids. The V gene's germline CDR1 is SNHLY and CDR2 FYNNEI. This CDR3 reads CASREAAMVFEQFF. The CDR3 bases are TGTGCCAGCAGGGAAGCGGCCATGGTGTTTGAGCAGTTCTTC.

Details on this clone: The same CDR3 can be traced to other DNA sequences in this sample. The V gene is TRBV5-6, the J gene TRBJ1-2; D is unclear. Germline CDR1 is SGHDT and CDR2 is YYEEEE. This CDR3 is 14 amino acids long. The V gene lost 0 bases and the J gene lost 2 bases, with 8 bases spanning the gap. The CDR3: CASSLASLNYGYTF. CDR3 DNA: TGTGCCAGCAGCTTGGCCAGCTTAAACTATGGCTACACCTTC.

The V and J genes are TRBV28 and TRBJ2-3; 7 nucleotides match TRBD2. The germline V gene has CDR1 MDHEN and CDR2 SYDVKM. The CDR3 has 15 residues. The V and J ends lost 5 bases and 1 base, in that order; junction bases with no gene match: 6. This CDR3 is CASSPWDYRTDTQYF. The CDR3 DNA follows: TGTGCCAGCAGTCCCTGGGACTACCGCACAGATACGCAGTATTTT.

This clone has a handful of counts. Different DNA sequences within this sample yield the same CDR3. This chain connects TRBV5-4 to TRBJ1-4; D call uncertain. This CDR3 comprises 14 residues. Trimming pared 0 bases from V and 2 bases from J, leaving 5 bases between. The V gene's germline CDR1 is SGHNT and CDR2 YYREEE (reference sequence). The CDR3 DNA reads TGTGCCAGCAGCTTGGGTGGGACTAATGAAAAACTGTTTTTT. This gives the protein CASSLGGTNEKLFF.

The CDR3 sequence: CASSLGPGTGANVLTF. In DNA, the CDR3 is TGTGCCAGCAGCTTGGGCCCAGGGACTGGGGCCAACGTCCTGACTTTC. V and J are TRBV5-4 and TRBJ2-6, with TRBD1 as a possible D gene (5 bases). The germline CDR1 and CDR2 sequences are SGHNT and YYREEE (reference sequence). The CDR3 spans 16 residues. With 0 bases removed from V and 2 bases from J, the gap between germline ends came to 9 bases.

The genes are TRBV9 and TRBJ2-3; TRBD1 aligns across 8 bases. Germline V gene sequence: CDR1 SGDLS, CDR2 YYNGEE. V was pared by 4 bases and J by 5 bases, with 9 bases of the junction left unmatched. This CDR3 has 15 residues. Here the CDR3 DNA reads TGTGCCAGCAGCCACCAGGGGGCGCGGCGAGATACGCAGTATTTT. This translates into CASSHQGARRDTQYF. The full variable domain, its missing parts supplied by reference TRBV9 and TRBJ2-3, is DSGVTQTPKHLITATGQRVTLRCSPRSGDLSVYWYQQSLDQGLQFLIQYYNGEERAKGNILERFSAQQFPDLHSELNLSSLELGDSALYFCASSHQGARRDTQYFGPGTRLTVL.

The J gene is TRBJ1-1, the V gene TRBV11-3, with 8 positions matching TRBD1. CDR3 length equals 12 residues. The V gene end was trimmed by 3 bases and the J gene end by 11 bases; junction bases not matched to a gene: 5. Looked up from germline, CDR1 is SGHNT and CDR2 is YENEEA. This CDR3 reads CASSFRTGFAFF. CDR3 DNA: TGTGCCAGCAGCTTTCGGACAGGGTTTGCTTTCTTT.

This rearrangement joins TRBV4-1 to TRBJ2-3, with a possible D match to TRBD2 (6 bases). The CDR3 runs to 18 residues. Germline lookup yields CDR1 MGHRA and CDR2 YSYEKL. The V end was cut by 0 bases, the J end by 4 bases, with 20 bases between. The chain's CDR3 is CASSQDKGGGSGADTQYF. As DNA, the CDR3 is TGCGCCAGCAGCCAAGACAAAGGAGGAGGGAGTGGGGCAGATACGCAGTATTTT.